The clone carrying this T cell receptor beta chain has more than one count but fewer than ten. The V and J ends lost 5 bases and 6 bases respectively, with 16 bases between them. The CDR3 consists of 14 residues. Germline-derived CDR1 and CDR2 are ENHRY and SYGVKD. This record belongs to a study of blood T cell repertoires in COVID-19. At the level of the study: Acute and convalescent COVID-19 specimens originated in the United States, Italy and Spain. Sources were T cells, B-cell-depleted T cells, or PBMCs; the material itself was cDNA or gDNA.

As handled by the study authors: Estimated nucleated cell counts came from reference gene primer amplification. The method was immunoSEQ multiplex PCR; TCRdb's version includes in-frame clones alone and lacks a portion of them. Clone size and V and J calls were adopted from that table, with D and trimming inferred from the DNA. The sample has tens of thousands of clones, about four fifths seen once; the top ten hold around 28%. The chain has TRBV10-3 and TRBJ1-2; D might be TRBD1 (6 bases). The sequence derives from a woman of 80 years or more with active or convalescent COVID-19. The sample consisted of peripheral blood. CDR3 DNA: TGTGCCATCAGTTTGGCAGGGGCGGTTGATGGCTACACCTTC. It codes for CAISLAGAVDGYTF.